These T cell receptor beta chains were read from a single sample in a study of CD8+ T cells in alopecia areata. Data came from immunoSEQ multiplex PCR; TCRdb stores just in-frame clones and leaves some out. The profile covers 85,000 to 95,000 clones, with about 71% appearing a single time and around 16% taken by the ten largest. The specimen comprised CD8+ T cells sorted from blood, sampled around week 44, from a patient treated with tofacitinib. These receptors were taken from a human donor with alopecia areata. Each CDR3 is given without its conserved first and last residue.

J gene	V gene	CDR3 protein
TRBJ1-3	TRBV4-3	ASSQDRGVGNTIY
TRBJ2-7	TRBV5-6	ATGPGTRSPEQY
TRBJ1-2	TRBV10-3	AISERTGGGYT
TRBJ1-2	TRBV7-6	ASSSSAGVYGYT
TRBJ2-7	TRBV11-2	ASSLDISNEQY
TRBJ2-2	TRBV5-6	ASSPGQNTGELF
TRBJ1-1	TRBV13	ASSSSLPNTEAF
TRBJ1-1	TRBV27	ASSLGQGFRTEAF
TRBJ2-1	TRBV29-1	SVPGQGFNEQF
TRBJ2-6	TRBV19	ASRDTPGSGANVLT
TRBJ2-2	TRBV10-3	AITDRDTGELF
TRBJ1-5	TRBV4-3	ASSQADGGNQPQH
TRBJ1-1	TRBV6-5	ASSYGSGEAF
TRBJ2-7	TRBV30	AWSPGTGIYEQY
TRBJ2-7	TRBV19	ASSLSDSYEQY
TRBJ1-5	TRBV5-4	ASSPGQGANQPQH
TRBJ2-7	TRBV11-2	ASSFAGPSYEQY
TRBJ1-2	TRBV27	ASSPGTGSYGYT
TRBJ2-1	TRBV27	ASALGVSEQF
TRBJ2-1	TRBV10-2	ASNSGGAAEQF
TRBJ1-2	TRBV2	ASSEGRGEGRYGYT
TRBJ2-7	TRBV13	ASSLGAGVYEQY
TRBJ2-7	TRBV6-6	ASTQTVRANEQY
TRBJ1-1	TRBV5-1	ASSSGTEKNTEAF
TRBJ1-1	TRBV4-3	ASSQGTRGVTEAF
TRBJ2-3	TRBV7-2	ASSLGGGATDTQY
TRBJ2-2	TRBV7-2	ASSLRQPNTGELF
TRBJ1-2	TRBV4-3	ASSQDLAEGGTNYGYT
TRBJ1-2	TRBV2	ASSDPGTGNYGYT
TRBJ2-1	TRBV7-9	ASSSRDRDYNEQF
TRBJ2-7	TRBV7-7	ASSLGAYEQY
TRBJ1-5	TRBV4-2	ASSLTVQGAQH
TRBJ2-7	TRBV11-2	ASSLDPLRNEEQY
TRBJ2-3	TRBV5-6	ASSLAPDTQY
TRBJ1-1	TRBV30	AWSGGRGLTEAF
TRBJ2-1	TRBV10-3	AISLEDFYNEQF
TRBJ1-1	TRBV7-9	ASSLLNTEAF
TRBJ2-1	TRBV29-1	SPTGPYNEQF
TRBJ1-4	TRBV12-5	ASAPLGTENEKLF
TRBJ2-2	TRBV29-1	SVENDVGELF
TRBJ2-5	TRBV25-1	ASMRETQY